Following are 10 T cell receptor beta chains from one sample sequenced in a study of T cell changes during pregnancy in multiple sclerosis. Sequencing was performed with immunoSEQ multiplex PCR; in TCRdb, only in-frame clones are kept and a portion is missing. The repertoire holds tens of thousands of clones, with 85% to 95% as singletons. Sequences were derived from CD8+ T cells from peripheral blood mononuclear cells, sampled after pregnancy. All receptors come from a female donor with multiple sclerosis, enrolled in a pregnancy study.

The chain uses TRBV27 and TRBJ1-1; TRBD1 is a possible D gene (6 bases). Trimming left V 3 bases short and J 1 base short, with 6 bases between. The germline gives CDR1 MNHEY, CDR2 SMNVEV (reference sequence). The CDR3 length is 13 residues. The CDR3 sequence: CASSLTGNTEAFF. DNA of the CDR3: TGTGCCAGCAGTTTGACAGGGAACACTGAAGCTTTCTTT.

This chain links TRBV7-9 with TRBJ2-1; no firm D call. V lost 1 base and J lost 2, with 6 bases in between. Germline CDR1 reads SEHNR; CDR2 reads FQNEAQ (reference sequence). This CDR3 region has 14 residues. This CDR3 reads CASSLVSTYNEQFF. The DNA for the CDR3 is TGTGCCAGCAGCTTAGTTAGCACCTACAATGAGCAGTTCTTC. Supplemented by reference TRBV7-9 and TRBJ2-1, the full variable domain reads DTGVSQNPRHKITKRGQNVTFRCDPISEHNRLYWYRQTLGQGPEFLTYFQNEAQLEKSRLLSDRFSAERPKGSFSTLEIQRTEQGDSAMYLCASSLVSTYNEQFFGPGTRLTVL.

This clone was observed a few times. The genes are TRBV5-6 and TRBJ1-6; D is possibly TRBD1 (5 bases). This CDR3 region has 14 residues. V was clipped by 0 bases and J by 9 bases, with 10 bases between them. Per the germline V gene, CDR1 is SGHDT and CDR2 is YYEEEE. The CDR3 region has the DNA TGTGCCAGCAGCTTGGCCCTAGGGGCTTCACCCCTCCACTTT. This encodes CASSLALGASPLHF.

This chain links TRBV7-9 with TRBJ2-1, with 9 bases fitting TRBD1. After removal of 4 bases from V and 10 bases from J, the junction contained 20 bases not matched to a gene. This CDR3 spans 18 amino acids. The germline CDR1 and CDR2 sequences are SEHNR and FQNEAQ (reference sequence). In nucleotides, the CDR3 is TGTGCCAGCAGCTCGGGTCTGGGTGGGACAGGGATCGGGGTCGAGCAGTTCTTC. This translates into CASSSGLGGTGIGVEQFF.

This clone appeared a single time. This chain's CDR3 is CAIKGTEGGYTF. The CDR3 bases are TGTGCCATCAAAGGGACGGAGGGAGGCTACACCTTC. The genes are TRBV10-3 and TRBJ1-2, with D possibly being TRBD1 (5 bases). This CDR3 contains 12 residues. Per germline, CDR1 ENHRY and CDR2 SYGVKD. V was cut by 7 bases and J by 8 bases, with 14 bases left in between.

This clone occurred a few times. The CDR3: CASRPIGNTEAFF. The DNA of the CDR3 is TGTGCCAGCAGACCTATCGGGAACACTGAAGCTTTCTTT. The V call is TRBV27, the J call TRBJ1-1; D is uncertain. Germline CDR1 MNHEY, CDR2 SMNVEV (reference sequence). Trimming pared 6 bases from V and 1 base from J, leaving 9 bases between. This CDR3 region has 13 residues.

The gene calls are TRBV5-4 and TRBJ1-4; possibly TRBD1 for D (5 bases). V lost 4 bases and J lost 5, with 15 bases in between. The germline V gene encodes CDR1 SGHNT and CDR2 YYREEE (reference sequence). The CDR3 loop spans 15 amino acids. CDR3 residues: CASSKGDSGNEKLFF. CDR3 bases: TGTGCCAGCAGCAAAGGGGATTCCGGGAATGAAAAACTGTTTTTT. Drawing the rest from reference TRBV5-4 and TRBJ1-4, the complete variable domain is ETGVTQSPTHLIKTRGQQVTLRCSSQSGHNTVSWYQQALGQGPQFIFQYYREEENGRGNFPPRFSGLQFPNYSSELNVNALELDDSALYLCASSKGDSGNEKLFFGSGTQLSVL.

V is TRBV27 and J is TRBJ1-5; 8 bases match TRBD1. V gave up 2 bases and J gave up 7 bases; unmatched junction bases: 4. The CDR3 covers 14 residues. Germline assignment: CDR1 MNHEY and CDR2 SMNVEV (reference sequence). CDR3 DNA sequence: TGTGCCAGCAGTTTAGGACAGGGCCTCCAGCCCCAGCATTTT. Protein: CASSLGQGLQPQHF.

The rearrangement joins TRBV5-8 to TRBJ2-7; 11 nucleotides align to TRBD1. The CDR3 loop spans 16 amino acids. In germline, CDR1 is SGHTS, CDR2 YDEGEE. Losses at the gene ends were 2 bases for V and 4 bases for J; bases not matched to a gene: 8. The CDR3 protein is CASSFSRDRGDYEQYF. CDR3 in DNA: TGTGCCAGCAGCTTCTCCCGGGACAGGGGGGATTACGAGCAGTACTTC.

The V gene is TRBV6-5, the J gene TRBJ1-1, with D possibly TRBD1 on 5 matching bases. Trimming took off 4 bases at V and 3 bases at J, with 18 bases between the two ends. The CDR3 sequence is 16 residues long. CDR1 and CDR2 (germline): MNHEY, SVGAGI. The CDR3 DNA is TGTGCCAGCAGTTCGTATCCAGGGTTTTTAGACACTGAAGCTTTCTTT. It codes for CASSSYPGFLDTEAFF.